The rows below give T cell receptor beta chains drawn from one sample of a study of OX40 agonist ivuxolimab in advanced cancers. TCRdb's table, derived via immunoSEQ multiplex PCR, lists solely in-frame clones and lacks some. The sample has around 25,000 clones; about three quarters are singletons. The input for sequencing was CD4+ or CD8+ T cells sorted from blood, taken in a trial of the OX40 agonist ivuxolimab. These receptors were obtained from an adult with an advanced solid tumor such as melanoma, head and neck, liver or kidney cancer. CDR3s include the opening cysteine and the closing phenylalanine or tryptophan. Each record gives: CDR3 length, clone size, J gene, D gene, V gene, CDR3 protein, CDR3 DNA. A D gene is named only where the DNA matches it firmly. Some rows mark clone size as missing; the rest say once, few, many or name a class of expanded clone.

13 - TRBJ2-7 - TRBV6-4 CASSKGSSYEQYF TGTGCCAGCAGTAAGGGGTCTTCCTACGAGCAGTACTTC
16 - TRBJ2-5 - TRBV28 CASNSPTGSLQETQYF TGTGCCAGCAATTCCCCAACCGGGTCCCTCCAAGAGACCCAGTACTTC
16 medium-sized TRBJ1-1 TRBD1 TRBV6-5 CASSYGGGTGRTEAFF TGTGCCAGCAGTTACGGAGGGGGGACAGGGAGGACTGAAGCTTTCTTT
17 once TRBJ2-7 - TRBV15 CATSRAASGTAVYEQYF TGTGCCACCAGCAGAGCCGCCTCTGGGACGGCGGTGTACGAGCAGTACTTC
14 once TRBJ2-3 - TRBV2 CASSVKRGTDTQYF TGTGCCAGCAGTGTCAAGCGGGGCACAGATACGCAGTATTTT
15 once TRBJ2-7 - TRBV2 CASSEALGPTYEQYF TGTGCCAGCAGTGAAGCGCTAGGCCCAACCTACGAGCAGTACTTC
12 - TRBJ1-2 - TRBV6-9 CASSDTNYGYTF TGTGCCAGCAGTGATACTAACTATGGCTACACCTTC
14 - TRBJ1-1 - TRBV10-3 CAINKDGGNTEAFF TGTGCCATCAATAAGGACGGCGGAAACACTGAAGCTTTCTTT
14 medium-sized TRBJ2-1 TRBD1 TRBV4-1 CASTLRDRDGEQFF TGCGCCAGCACACTCCGGGACAGGGACGGTGAGCAGTTCTTC
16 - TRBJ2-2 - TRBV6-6 CASSQEGPPNTGELFF TGTGCCAGCAGCCAGGAAGGTCCTCCGAACACCGGGGAGCTGTTTTTT
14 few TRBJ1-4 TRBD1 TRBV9 CASSVAGGDEKLFF TGTGCCAGCAGCGTAGCAGGGGGCGATGAAAAACTGTTTTTT
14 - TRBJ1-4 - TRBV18 CASSTGFGDEKLFF TGTGCCAGCTCAACAGGGTTTGGGGACGAAAAACTGTTTTTT
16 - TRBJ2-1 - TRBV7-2 CASSLASAGTYNEQFF TGTGCCAGCAGCTTAGCGTCGGCGGGAACATACAATGAGCAGTTCTTC
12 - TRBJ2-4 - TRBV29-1 CSGRSAKNIQYF TGCAGCGGTCGCTCGGCCAAAAACATTCAGTACTTC
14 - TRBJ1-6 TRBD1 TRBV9 CASSRGTGFSPLHF TGTGCCAGCAGTCGAGGGACAGGGTTTTCACCCCTCCACTTT
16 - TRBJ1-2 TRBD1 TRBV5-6 CASSLLWDRAPYGYTF TGTGCCAGCAGCTTGCTTTGGGACAGGGCCCCCTATGGCTACACCTTC
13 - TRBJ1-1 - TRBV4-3 CASSLWQNTEAFF TGCGCCAGCAGCCTATGGCAGAACACTGAAGCTTTCTTT
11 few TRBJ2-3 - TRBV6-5 CASSYLDTQYF TGTGCCAGCAGTTACCTAGATACGCAGTATTTT
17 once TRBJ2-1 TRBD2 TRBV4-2 CASSPKENLAGYNEQFF TGTGCCAGCAGCCCAAAGGAAAACCTAGCGGGATATAATGAGCAGTTCTTC
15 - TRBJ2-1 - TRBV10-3 CAIIDDRGSYNEQFF TGTGCCATCATCGACGATAGAGGCTCCTACAATGAGCAGTTCTTC
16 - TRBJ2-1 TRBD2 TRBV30 CAWSPSSGGGRDEQFF TGTGCCTGGAGTCCGTCTAGCGGGGGTGGTCGGGATGAGCAGTTCTTC
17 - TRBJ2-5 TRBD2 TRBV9 CASSVRYGGRAGETQYF TGTGCCAGCAGCGTAAGATATGGGGGGAGGGCCGGAGAGACCCAGTACTTC
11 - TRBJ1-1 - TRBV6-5 CASSPSGWAFF TGTGCCAGCAGCCCCTCAGGGTGGGCTTTCTTT
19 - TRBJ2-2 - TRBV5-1 CASSLEGWGGFANTGELFF TGCGCCAGCAGCTTGGAAGGCTGGGGGGGCTTCGCGAACACCGGGGAGCTGTTTTTT
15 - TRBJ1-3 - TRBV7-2 CASSPLSGFGNTIYF TGTGCCAGCAGCCCGCTATCTGGGTTTGGAAACACCATATATTTT
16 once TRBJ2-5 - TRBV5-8 CASSSHRALFSETQYF TGTGCCAGCAGCTCCCACAGGGCGCTATTTTCGGAGACCCAGTACTTC
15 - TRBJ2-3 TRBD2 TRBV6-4 CASSLSAGGTDTQYF TGTGCCAGCAGTCTGTCAGCGGGAGGTACAGATACGCAGTATTTT
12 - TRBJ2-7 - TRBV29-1 CSVRPGSYEQYF TGCAGCGTTCGTCCAGGGTCCTACGAGCAGTACTTC
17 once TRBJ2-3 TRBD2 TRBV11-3 CASSPGTSGGREDTQYF TGTGCCAGCAGCCCGGGGACTAGCGGGGGCCGCGAGGATACGCAGTATTTT
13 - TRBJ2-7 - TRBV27 CASSFLQSYEQYF TGTGCCAGCAGTTTTTTACAGTCCTACGAGCAGTACTTC
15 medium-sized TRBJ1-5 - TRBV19 CASRLGRLGNQPQHF TGTGCCAGTAGGCTGGGAAGGCTCGGCAATCAGCCCCAGCATTTT
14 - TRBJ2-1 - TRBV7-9 CASSLSSSYNEQFF TGTGCCAGCAGCTTAAGTAGCTCCTACAATGAGCAGTTCTTC
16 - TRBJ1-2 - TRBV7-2 CASSLGGAGANYGYTF TGTGCCAGCAGCTTAGGGGGGGCAGGAGCTAACTATGGCTACACCTTC
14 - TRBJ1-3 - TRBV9 CASSVDQARNTIYF TGTGCCAGCAGCGTAGACCAAGCCAGAAACACCATATATTTT
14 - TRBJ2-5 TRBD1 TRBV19 CASSIDGTEETQYF TGTGCCAGTAGTATAGACGGGACAGAAGAGACCCAGTACTTC
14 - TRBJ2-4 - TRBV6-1 CASRLSVEGNIQYF TGTGCCAGCAGGCTGTCAGTTGAGGGAAACATTCAGTACTTC
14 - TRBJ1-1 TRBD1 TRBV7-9 CASSPDRGITEAFF TGTGCCAGCAGCCCTGACAGGGGCATTACTGAAGCTTTCTTT
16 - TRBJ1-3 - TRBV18 CASSPQSGGSGNTIYF TGTGCCAGCTCACCTCAGTCGGGAGGTTCTGGAAACACCATATATTTT
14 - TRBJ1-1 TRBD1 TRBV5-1 CASSPSTGETEAFF TGCGCCAGCAGCCCATCGACAGGGGAGACTGAAGCTTTCTTT
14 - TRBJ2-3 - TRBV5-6 CASSLLGDTDTQYF TGTGCCAGCAGCTTGCTCGGGGACACAGATACGCAGTATTTT
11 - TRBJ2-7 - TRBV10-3 CAGGGAYEQYF TGTGCAGGCGGAGGTGCCTACGAGCAGTACTTC
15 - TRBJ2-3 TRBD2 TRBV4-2 CASSLSAGETDTQYF TGTGCCAGCAGCCTTTCTGCGGGGGAGACAGATACGCAGTATTTT
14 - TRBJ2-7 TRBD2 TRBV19 CASSIASGSYEQYF TGTGCCAGTAGTATAGCTAGCGGGTCCTACGAGCAGTACTTC